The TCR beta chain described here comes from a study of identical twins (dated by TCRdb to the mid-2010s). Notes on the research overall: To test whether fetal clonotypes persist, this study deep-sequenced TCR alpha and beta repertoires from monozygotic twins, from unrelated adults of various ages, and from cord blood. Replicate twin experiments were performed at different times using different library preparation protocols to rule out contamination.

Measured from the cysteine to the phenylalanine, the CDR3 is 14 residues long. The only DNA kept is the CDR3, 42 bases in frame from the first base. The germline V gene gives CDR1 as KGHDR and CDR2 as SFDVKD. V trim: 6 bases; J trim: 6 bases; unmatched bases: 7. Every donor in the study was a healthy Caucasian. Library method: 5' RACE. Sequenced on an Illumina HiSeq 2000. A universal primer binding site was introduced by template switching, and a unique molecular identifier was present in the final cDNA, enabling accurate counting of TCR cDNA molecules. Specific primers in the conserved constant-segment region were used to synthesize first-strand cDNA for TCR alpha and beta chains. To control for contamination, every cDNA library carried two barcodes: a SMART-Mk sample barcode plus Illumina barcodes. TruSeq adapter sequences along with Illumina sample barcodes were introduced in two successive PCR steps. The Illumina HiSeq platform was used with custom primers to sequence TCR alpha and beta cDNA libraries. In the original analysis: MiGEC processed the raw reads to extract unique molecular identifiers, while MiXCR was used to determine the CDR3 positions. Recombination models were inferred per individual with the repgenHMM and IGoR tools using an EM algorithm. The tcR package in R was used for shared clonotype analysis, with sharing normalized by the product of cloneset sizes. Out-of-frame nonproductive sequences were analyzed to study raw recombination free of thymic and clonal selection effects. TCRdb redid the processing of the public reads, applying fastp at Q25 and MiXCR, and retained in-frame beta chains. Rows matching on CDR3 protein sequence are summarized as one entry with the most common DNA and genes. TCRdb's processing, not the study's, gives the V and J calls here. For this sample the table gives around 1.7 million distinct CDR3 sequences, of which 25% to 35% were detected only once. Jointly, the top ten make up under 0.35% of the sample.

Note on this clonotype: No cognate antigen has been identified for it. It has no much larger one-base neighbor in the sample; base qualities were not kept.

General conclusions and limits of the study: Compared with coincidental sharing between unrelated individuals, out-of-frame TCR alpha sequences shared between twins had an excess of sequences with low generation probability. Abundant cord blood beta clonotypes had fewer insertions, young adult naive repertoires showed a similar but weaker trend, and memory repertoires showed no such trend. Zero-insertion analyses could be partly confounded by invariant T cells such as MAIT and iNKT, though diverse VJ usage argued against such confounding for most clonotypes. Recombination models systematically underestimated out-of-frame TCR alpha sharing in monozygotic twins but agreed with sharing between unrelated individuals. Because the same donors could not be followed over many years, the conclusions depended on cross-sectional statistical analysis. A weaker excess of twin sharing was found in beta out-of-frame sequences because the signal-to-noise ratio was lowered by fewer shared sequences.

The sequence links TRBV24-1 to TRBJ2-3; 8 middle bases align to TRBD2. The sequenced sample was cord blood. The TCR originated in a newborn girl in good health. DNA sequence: TGTGCCACCAGTCCAGCGGGAGTGGAGGATACGCAGTATTTT. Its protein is CATSPAGVEDTQYF.